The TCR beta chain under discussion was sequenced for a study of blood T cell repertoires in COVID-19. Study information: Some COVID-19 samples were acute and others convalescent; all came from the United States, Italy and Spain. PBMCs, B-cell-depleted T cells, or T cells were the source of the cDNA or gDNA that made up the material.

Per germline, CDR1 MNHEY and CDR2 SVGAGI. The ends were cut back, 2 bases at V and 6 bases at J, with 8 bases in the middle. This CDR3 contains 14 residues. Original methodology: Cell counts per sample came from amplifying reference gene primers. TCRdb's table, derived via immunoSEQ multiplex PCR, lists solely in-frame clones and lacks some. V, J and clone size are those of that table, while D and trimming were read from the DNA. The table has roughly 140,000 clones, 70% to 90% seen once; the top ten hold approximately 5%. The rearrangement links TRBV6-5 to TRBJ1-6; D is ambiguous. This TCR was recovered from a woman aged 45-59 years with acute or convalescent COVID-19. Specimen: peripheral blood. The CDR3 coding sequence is TGTGCCAGCAGTTACGACTGGAGTAATTCACCCCTCCACTTT. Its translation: CASSYDWSNSPLHF.